Below, 17 T cell receptor beta chains from the same sample are listed, as sequenced in a study of blood T cell repertoires in COVID-19. Produced via immunoSEQ multiplex PCR; TCRdb's table is partial and in-frame only. The table has some 150,000 clones, around 83% seen once; the top ten hold 4.5% to 6%. The sequencing input was PBMCs or T cells enriched from blood (not recorded which). The receptors were gathered from a woman aged 45-59 years who had been exposed to COVID-19.

This chain connects TRBV27 to TRBJ2-7; 7 bases are shared with TRBD2. Germline V CDR1 and CDR2: MNHEY, SMNVEV (reference sequence). V was pared by 3 bases and J by 3 bases, with 17 bases of the junction left unmatched. The CDR3 sequence is 18 residues long. The CDR3: CASSFRGRSSGRGYEQYF. CDR3 nucleotide sequence: TGTGCCAGCAGTTTCCGTGGTAGGAGTTCGGGGAGGGGCTACGAGCAGTACTTC.

The chain joins TRBV11-3 to TRBJ2-1; 7 bases agree with TRBD1. The CDR3 covers 13 residues. Germline values: CDR1 SGHNT, CDR2 YENEEA. After removal of 8 bases from V and 6 bases from J, the junction contained 7 bases not matched to a gene. CDR3 in DNA: TGTGCCAGCGCGGCAGGGGGTTCCAATGAGCAGTTCTTC. This codes for CASAAGGSNEQFF.

On this clone itself: Other DNA sequences in this sample translate to the same CDR3. The chain uses TRBV9 and TRBJ1-1, with no clear D. The germline gives CDR1 SGDLS, CDR2 YYNGEE. The CDR3 sequence is 14 residues long. The ends were cut back, 1 base at V and 1 base at J, with 8 bases in the middle. The CDR3 here is CASSVRGGNTEAFF. DNA for the CDR3: TGTGCCAGCAGCGTACGGGGAGGGAACACTGAAGCTTTCTTT.

The CDR3 region is CASSPRMSGELFF. CDR3 in DNA: TGTGCCAGCAGCCCCCGTATGTCCGGGGAGCTGTTTTTT. The V gene is TRBV7-3, the J gene TRBJ2-2; D gene uncertain. Germline V gene sequence: CDR1 SGHTA, CDR2 FQGTGA. The CDR3 extends over 13 amino acids. Trimming shortened V by 5 bases and J by 6 bases, and 10 bases separated the two germline ends.

The genes are TRBV6-1 and TRBJ2-2; a possible D gene is TRBD1 (6 bases). Trimming pared 0 bases from V and 4 bases from J, leaving 12 bases between. The CDR3 is 16 amino acids. Germline-derived CDR1 and CDR2 are MNHNS and SASEGT. CDR3: CASSEAPGVTTGELFF. The CDR3 region has the DNA TGTGCCAGCAGTGAAGCCCCAGGGGTTACCACCGGGGAGCTGTTTTTT.

A note on this clone: The junction shows a germline mismatch at one end, possibly a read error. The chain uses TRBV10-3 and TRBJ2-3; 14 nucleotides match TRBD2. Germline values: CDR1 ENHRY, CDR2 SYGVKD. The CDR3 extends over 13 amino acids. The CDR3 loop is CAISEMGLAGVIF. The CDR3 DNA follows: TGTGCCATCAGTGAAATGGGACTAGCGGGGGTAATTTTT.

J is TRBJ1-3 and V is TRBV7-2, with D possibly matching TRBD1 (5 bases). Germline CDR1 reads SGHTA; CDR2 reads FQGNSA. Trimming pared 3 bases from V and 7 bases from J, leaving 10 bases between. The CDR3 runs 13 residues. The CDR3 nucleotides read TGTGCCAGCAGCTTGGGACGGGGGAACACCATATATTTT. Its protein product is CASSLGRGNTIYF.

A word on this clone: At one boundary the junction diverges from the germline segment, which might be a read error. V usage is TRBV29-1 and J usage is TRBJ2-6, with D perhaps TRBD2 (5 bases). The CDR3 runs to 14 residues. Germline CDR1 is SQVTM and CDR2 is ANQGSEA. CDR3 bases: TGCGGCGTCGCCAGCGGCTCTGGGGCCAACGTCCTGACTTTC. Encoded protein: CGVASGSGANVLTF. The whole variable domain, remainder taken from reference TRBV29-1 and TRBJ2-6, is SAVISQKPSRDICQRGTSLTIQCQVDSQVTMMFWYRQQPGQSLTLIATANQGSEATYESGFVIDKFPISRPNLTFSTLTVSNMSPEDSSIYLCGVASGSGANVLTFGAGSRLTVL.

V gene TRBV7-2 combines with J gene TRBJ2-1, with unresolved D. The CDR3 covers 11 residues. The germline CDR1 and CDR2 sequences are SGHTA and FQGNSA. Trimming left V 0 bases short and J 14 bases short, with 8 bases between. The CDR3 region has the DNA TGTGCCAGCAGCTTAGCGGAGTACAAGTTCTTC. Protein product: CASSLAEYKFF. Complete variable domain (other parts from reference TRBV7-2 and TRBJ2-1): GAGVSQSPSNKVTEKGKDVELRCDPISGHTALYWYRQSLGQGLEFLIYFQGNSAPDKSGLPSDRFSAERTGGSVSTLTIQRTQQEDSAVYLCASSLAEYKFFGPGTRLTVL.

The rearrangement joins TRBV30 to TRBJ1-5; tentatively, D is TRBD1 (5 bases). CDR1 and CDR2 (germline): GTSNPN, SVGIG (reference sequence). Trimming pared 8 bases from V and 2 bases from J, leaving 13 bases between. This CDR3 has 13 residues. As DNA, the CDR3 is TGTGCCCTGGGAGGGACGGGCAATCAGCCCCAGCATTTT. Translated: CALGGTGNQPQHF.

The V gene is TRBV27, the J gene TRBJ1-6, with D possibly matching TRBD1 (5 bases). Deletions cut 3 bases from V and 7 bases from J, with 22 bases between. Looked up from germline, CDR1 is MNHEY and CDR2 is SMNVEV (reference sequence). The CDR3 spans 18 residues. The CDR3 sequence is CASSFARDRWGVNSPLHF. In DNA form, the CDR3 reads TGTGCCAGCAGTTTCGCCCGTGACCGGTGGGGGGTAAATTCACCCCTCCACTTT.

V and J are TRBV6-4 and TRBJ1-1; D possibly corresponds to TRBD1 (5 bases). The germline gives CDR1 MRHNA, CDR2 SNTAGT. The CDR3 contains 13 residues. V dropped 6 bases and J dropped 4 bases, with 12 bases sitting between them. For the CDR3, the DNA is TGTGCCAGCAGCGCCAGCGGGGGCACTGAAGCTTTCTTT. This codes for CASSASGGTEAFF.

The rearrangement joins TRBV6-2 or TRBV6-3 to TRBJ1-1; D is unresolved. CDR3 length equals 13 residues. The germline CDR1 and CDR2 sequences are MNHEY and SVGEGT. V dropped 3 bases and J dropped 3 bases, with 8 bases sitting between them. The CDR3 loop reads CASSYTGDTEAFF. The DNA of the CDR3 is TGTGCCAGCAGTTATACGGGTGACACTGAAGCTTTCTTT.

This clone turned up a few times. The rearrangement links TRBV27 to TRBJ1-1; perhaps TRBD1 as D (5 bases). CDR1 MNHEY and CDR2 SMNVEV come from the germline V gene (reference sequence). The CDR3 extends over 14 amino acids. The germline V and J ends were trimmed by 1 base and 5 bases, with 11 bases remaining between them. The CDR3 bases are TGTGCCAGCAGTTTATTTGGACACGGAACTGAAGCTTTCTTT. It translates to CASSLFGHGTEAFF.

The gene calls are TRBV6-5 and TRBJ2-7; 7 positions agree with TRBD2. The CDR3 is made up of 13 amino acids. Germline assignment: CDR1 MNHEY and CDR2 SVGAGI. V lost 8 bases and J lost 6; bases outside the gene matches: 10. The CDR3 coding sequence is TGTGCCAGCCGTTGGGGGGGTCCGGGCGAGCAGTACTTC. Protein: CASRWGGPGEQYF.

The chain employs TRBV3-1 (or the pseudogene TRBV3-2) and TRBJ2-3, with D unresolved. CDR3 size: 11 residues. The germline V gene has CDR1 LGHDT and CDR2 YNNKEL (reference sequence). The V gene lost 1 base and the J gene lost 10 bases, with 6 bases spanning the gap. The CDR3 bases are TGTGCCAGCAGCCAAGGTCGGGCGCAGTATTTT. This translates into CASSQGRAQYF.

This chain uses TRBV7-8 with TRBJ1-5; tentatively, D is TRBD1 (5 bases). The CDR3 is 15 amino acids. V was pared by 1 base and J by 4 bases, with 11 bases between. CDR1 is SGHVS and CDR2 is FQNEAQ in the germline V gene. The CDR3 region has the DNA TGTGCCAGCAGCTTAGTTCAGGGAAAGAATCAGCCCCAGCATTTT. This sequence encodes CASSLVQGKNQPQHF.